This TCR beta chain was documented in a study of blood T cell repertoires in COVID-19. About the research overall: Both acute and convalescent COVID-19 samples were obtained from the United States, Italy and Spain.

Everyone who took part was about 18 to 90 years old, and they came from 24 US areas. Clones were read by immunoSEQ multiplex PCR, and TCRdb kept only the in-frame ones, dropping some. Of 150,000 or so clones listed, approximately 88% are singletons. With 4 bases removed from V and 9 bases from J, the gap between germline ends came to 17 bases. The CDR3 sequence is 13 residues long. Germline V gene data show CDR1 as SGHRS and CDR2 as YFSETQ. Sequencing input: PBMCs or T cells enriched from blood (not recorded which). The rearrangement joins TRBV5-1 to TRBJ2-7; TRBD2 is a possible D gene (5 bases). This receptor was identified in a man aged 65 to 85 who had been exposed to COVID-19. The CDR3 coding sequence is TGCGCCAGCAGCAGCTCGGGGATCAGTACGCAGTACTTC. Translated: CASSSSGISTQYF.